What follows are 14 T cell receptor beta chains derived from one specimen sequenced in a study of early T cells in non-severe SARS-CoV-2 infection. MiXCR, applied by TCRdb to the 5' RACE reads, yields one record per CDR3 protein. The sample carries 40,000 to 55,000 distinct CDR3 sequences, less than 8.5% recorded once. The sequencing input was whole blood. These receptors were collected from an adult who was a healthcare worker with PCR-confirmed SARS-CoV-2 infection or an uninfected control (not recorded which).

The chain is built from TRBV2 and TRBJ2-2, with 8 positions matching TRBD1. CDR1 SNHLY and CDR2 FYNNEI come from the germline V gene. V was pared by 4 bases and J by 7 bases, with 2 bases of the junction left unmatched. The CDR3 consists of 13 residues. The chain's CDR3 is CASSGQGHGELFF. The CDR3 DNA reads TGTGCCAGCAGTGGACAGGGGCACGGGGAGCTGTTTTTT.

At least ten counts were recorded for this clonotype. This chain joins TRBV20-1 and TRBJ2-3; no clear D gene. The CDR3 spans 15 residues. From germline, CDR1 is DFQATT and CDR2 SNEGSKA (reference sequence). Trimming pared 3 bases from V and 4 bases from J, leaving 17 bases between. CDR3 residues: CSARDPRSSADTQYF. The DNA for the CDR3 is TGCAGTGCTAGGGACCCCCGGAGCAGCGCAGATACGCAGTATTTT.

The V gene is TRBV7-9, the J gene TRBJ1-6; D is uncertain. Trimming cost V 6 bases and J 10 bases, with 7 bases left between them. The germline V gene has CDR1 SEHNR and CDR2 FQNEAQ (reference sequence). This CDR3 has 11 residues. CDR3 residues: CASRIDSPLHF. CDR3 DNA sequence: TGTGCCAGCAGAATTGACTCACCCCTCCACTTT.

The J gene is TRBJ2-2, the V gene TRBV3-2; the table's D call, TRBD2, was not checked against the DNA. TRBV3-2 is a pseudogene segment. This CDR3 has 20 residues. CDR3 residues: CASSQDRMAVLAMNTGELFF. CDR3 sequence (DNA): TGTGCCAGCAGCCAAGATCGAATGGCGGTACTAGCGATGAACACCGGGGAGCTGTTTTTT.

The genes are TRBV6-1 and TRBJ2-2; 9 positions agree with TRBD1. V shed 4 bases, J shed 7 bases, and the junction held 7 bases outside the gene matches. The CDR3 is 15 amino acids. The germline gives CDR1 MNHNS, CDR2 SASEGT. CDR3 sequence (DNA): TGTGCCAGCAGTGCTACAGGGGGCGCAGGCGGGGAGCTGTTTTTT. Translated, it gives CASSATGGAGGELFF.

This clonotype was observed at least ten times. This chain uses TRBV6-6 with TRBJ2-3; D possibly uses TRBD1 or TRBD2 (5 bases each). The CDR3 extends over 17 amino acids. Trimming stripped 5 bases from V and 0 bases from J, with 18 bases between. Germline-derived CDR1 and CDR2 are MNHNY and SVGAGI (reference sequence). CDR3 nucleotides: TGTGCCAGCAGTCATACGCGTTCCGGGGCTAGCACAGATACGCAGTATTTT. Its translation: CASSHTRSGASTDTQYF.

A few counts support this clonotype. The chain employs TRBV19 and TRBJ2-7; D is perhaps TRBD1 (6 bases). V was shortened by 5 bases and J by 2 bases, with 16 bases between the two germline ends. CDR1 is LNHDA, CDR2 SQIVND, per germline (reference sequence). The CDR3 spans 15 residues. The CDR3: CASSPRGGTPYEQYF. DNA for the CDR3: TGTGCCAGTAGTCCTCGAGGGGGAACCCCCTACGAGCAGTACTTC.

This clonotype was seen at least ten times. The chain has TRBV7-9 and TRBJ2-4; no clear D. Germline V lookup: CDR1 SEHNR, CDR2 FQNEAQ (reference sequence). This CDR3 comprises 13 residues. The V end was cut by 1 base, the J end by 1 base, with 2 bases between. The CDR3 reads CASSLEAKNIQYF. Written as DNA, the CDR3 is TGTGCCAGCAGCTTAGAGGCCAAAAACATTCAGTACTTC.

This clonotype came up many times. The rearrangement uses TRBV10-3 and TRBJ2-3; 8 bases are shared with TRBD2. After removal of 1 base from V and 9 bases from J, the junction contained 9 bases not matched to a gene. The CDR3 loop spans 15 amino acids. Germline V gene sequence: CDR1 ENHRY, CDR2 SYGVKD. CDR3 in amino acids: CAISEFSGDSETQYF. The CDR3 DNA reads as TGTGCCATCAGTGAGTTTAGCGGGGACTCTGAAACGCAGTATTTT.

This clonotype was counted at least ten times. This chain links TRBV20-1 with TRBJ1-2, with D uncertain. Trimming pared 0 bases from V and 2 bases from J, leaving 10 bases between. This CDR3 region has 14 residues. CDR1 and CDR2 (germline): DFQATT, SNEGSKA (reference sequence). CDR3 bases: TGCAGTGCTAGAGATCTAGGGATAAACTATGGCTACACCTTC. Protein: CSARDLGINYGYTF.

This clonotype appeared many times. The rearrangement links TRBV20-1 to TRBJ1-5, with a weak D call TRBD1 (5 bases). V was pared by 3 bases and J by 4 bases, with 10 bases between. Germline V gives CDR1 DFQATT, CDR2 SNEGSKA (reference sequence). The CDR3 has 13 amino acids. CDR3 loop: CSARDTPNQPQHF. In DNA form, the CDR3 reads TGCAGTGCTAGGGACACTCCTAATCAGCCCCAGCATTTT.

This clonotype was found a few times. The CDR3: CASGTAEAFF. In nucleotides, the CDR3 is TGTGCCTCCGGGACAGCTGAAGCTTTCTTT. The chain links TRBV30 to TRBJ1-1; 7 bases fit TRBD1. The germline V gene encodes CDR1 GTSNPN and CDR2 SVGIG (reference sequence). V gave up 7 bases and J gave up 6 bases; unmatched junction bases: 2. CDR3 length: 10 residues.

The table lists this clonotype with many counts. This chain links TRBV5-6 with TRBJ1-2; a weak D match, TRBD1 (6 bases). Trimming removed 4 bases from V and 0 bases from J, with 10 bases in between. The CDR3 covers 14 residues. CDR1 and CDR2 from the germline V gene are SGHDT and YYEEEE. This chain's CDR3 is CASSQTGANYGYTF. CDR3 bases: TGTGCCAGCAGCCAGACAGGAGCTAACTATGGCTACACCTTC.

The chain links TRBV4-3 to TRBJ1-4; the match to TRBD1 covers 8 bases. This CDR3 is built from 16 residues. V trimming: 2 bases; J trimming: 3 bases; junction bases outside the gene matches: 5. Germline loops: CDR1 LGHNA, CDR2 YSLEER. CDR3 protein: CASSQSPQGANEKLFF. CDR3 DNA sequence: TGCGCCAGCAGCCAATCGCCACAGGGGGCTAATGAAAAACTGTTTTTT.